This TCR beta chain was profiled in a study of cytomegalovirus exposure and HLA in healthy donors. PCR used 60 Vbeta primers and 13 Jbeta primers. Some clones are missing from TCRdb's copy, which holds only in-frame ones; the method was immunoSEQ multiplex PCR. This sample's table has some 64,000 clones. Points from the study as a whole: A further, later analysis showed that HLA-associated TCR beta chains (compared with equally common others) were more clonally expanded.

Looked up from germline, CDR1 is SGHDT and CDR2 is YYEEEE. With V trimmed by 0 bases and J by 5 bases, 9 bases remained unmatched. There are 16 residues in the CDR3. Note on this clone: The antigen remains undetermined.

The J gene is TRBJ2-5, the V gene TRBV5-6; TRBD1 matches at 8 bases. This clonotype originated in a woman in her 30s in good health and CMV-seronegative. Sequencing input: PBMCs. This chain's CDR3 is CASSLDSGGPGETQYF. The CDR3 DNA reads TGTGCCAGCAGCTTGGATTCAGGGGGCCCGGGGGAGACCCAGTACTTC.